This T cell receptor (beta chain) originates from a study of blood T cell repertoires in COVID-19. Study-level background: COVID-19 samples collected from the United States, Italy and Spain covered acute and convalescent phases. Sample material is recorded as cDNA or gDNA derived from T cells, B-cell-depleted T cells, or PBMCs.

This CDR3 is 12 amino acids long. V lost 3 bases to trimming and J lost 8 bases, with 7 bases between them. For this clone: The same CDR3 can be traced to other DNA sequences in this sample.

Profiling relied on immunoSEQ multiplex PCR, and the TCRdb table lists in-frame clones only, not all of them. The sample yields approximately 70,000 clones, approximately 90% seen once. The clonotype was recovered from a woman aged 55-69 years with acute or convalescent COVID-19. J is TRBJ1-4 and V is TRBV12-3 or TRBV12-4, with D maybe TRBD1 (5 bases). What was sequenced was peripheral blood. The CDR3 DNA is TGTGCCAGCAGTTTGGGGGGAGAAAAACTGTTTTTT. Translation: CASSLGGEKLFF.